Listed here are 24 T cell receptor beta chains from one sample, sequenced in a study of OX40 agonist ivuxolimab in advanced cancers. The assay was immunoSEQ multiplex PCR, and TCRdb's table has in-frame clones only and misses some. Here the sample spans tens of thousands of clones, more than 90% being singletons. The source material was CD4+ or CD8+ T cells sorted from blood, sampled in a trial of the OX40 agonist ivuxolimab. The receptors were gathered from an adult with an advanced solid tumor such as melanoma, head and neck, liver or kidney cancer.

This clone was seen just once. The V call is TRBV6-5, the J call TRBJ2-3; D is ambiguous. Germline V lookup: CDR1 MNHEY, CDR2 SVGAGI. V was pared by 2 bases and J by 6 bases, with 3 bases between. The CDR3 consists of 11 residues. The CDR3 sequence: CASSYGDTQYF. The CDR3 DNA sequence: TGTGCCAGCAGTTACGGTGATACGCAGTATTTT.

This chain joins TRBV6-5 and TRBJ2-2; D unresolved. V was trimmed by 8 bases and J by 4 bases, leaving 11 bases between them. Per germline, CDR1 MNHEY and CDR2 SVGAGI. CDR3 length: 13 amino acids. CDR3 in amino acids: CASGQGSTGELFF. CDR3 in DNA: TGTGCCAGCGGCCAAGGGTCCACCGGGGAGCTGTTTTTT.

This clone was picked up one time. The chain is built from TRBV7-9 and TRBJ1-2; tentatively, D is TRBD1 (6 bases). The V end lost 3 bases, the J end lost 4 bases, and 12 bases lay between the germline ends. The germline CDR1 and CDR2 sequences are SEHNR and FQNEAQ (reference sequence). There are 14 residues in the CDR3. The CDR3 region has the DNA TGTGCCAGCAGCTTGGTACAGGGAAGCTATGGCTACACCTTC. Amino acid sequence: CASSLVQGSYGYTF.

This clone appeared a single time. The DNA of the CDR3 is TGTGCCAGCAGACCCGGGACTACCTACACAGATACGCAGTATTTT. Its translation is CASRPGTTYTDTQYF. This chain connects TRBV2 to TRBJ2-3, with TRBD2 matching over 7 bases. This CDR3 spans 15 amino acids. Germline V gene sequence: CDR1 SNHLY, CDR2 FYNNEI. J was trimmed by 2 bases and V by 6 bases; bases with no gene match: 8.

The rearrangement joins TRBV27 to TRBJ2-5, with TRBD2 matching over 16 bases. The CDR3 runs 15 residues. With 8 bases clipped from V and 5 bases from J, the junction kept 5 bases outside the gene matches. Germline CDR1 and CDR2: MNHEY and SMNVEV (reference sequence). Here the CDR3 reads CASGPGLAGGETQYF. The CDR3 nucleotides read TGTGCCAGCGGCCCGGGACTAGCGGGAGGGGAGACCCAGTACTTC.

This clone appeared a single time. The chain is built from TRBV4-3 and TRBJ1-1; no clear D gene. This CDR3 contains 16 residues. Germline CDR1 LGHNA, CDR2 YSLEER. V shed 0 bases and J shed 0 bases, with 11 bases lying between them. CDR3 coding DNA: TGCGCCAGCAGCCAAGATATACACAACATGAACACTGAAGCTTTCTTT. This encodes CASSQDIHNMNTEAFF.

The chain links TRBV7-9 to TRBJ2-7; weak D call: TRBD1 (6 bases). The CDR3 runs 14 residues. Trimming took 4 bases from V and 6 from J, leaving 16 bases between them. Per germline, CDR1 SEHNR and CDR2 FQNEAQ (reference sequence). The CDR3 protein is CASSSQGLGSEQYF. Written as DNA, the CDR3 is TGTGCCAGCAGCTCACAGGGATTGGGGAGCGAGCAGTACTTC.

The rearrangement joins TRBV9 to TRBJ2-7; TRBD1 agrees at 9 bases. The V segment lost 6 bases and the J segment 2 bases; nucleotides outside the gene matches: 6. Germline-derived CDR1 and CDR2 are SGDLS and YYNGEE. This CDR3 is 14 amino acids long. The chain's CDR3 is CASTPGTGPYEQYF. DNA of the CDR3: TGTGCCAGCACCCCTGGGACAGGGCCCTACGAGCAGTACTTC.

The chain is built from TRBV19 and TRBJ2-2, with 7 bases matching TRBD2. V dropped 7 bases and J dropped 3; count of bases not matched to a gene: 8. Germline assignment: CDR1 LNHDA and CDR2 SQIVND (reference sequence). This CDR3 spans 15 amino acids. In DNA form, the CDR3 reads TGTGCCAGTAAGGGCCTTGGGAGGGACACCGGGGAGCTGTTTTTT. It codes for CASKGLGRDTGELFF.

The chain couples TRBV27 to TRBJ2-7; possibly TRBD2 for D (8 bases). Trimming stripped 4 bases from V and 5 bases from J, with 18 bases between. The CDR3 covers 15 residues. Germline loops: CDR1 MNHEY, CDR2 SMNVEV (reference sequence). CDR3: CASSSTGRGGNEQYF. The CDR3 DNA follows: TGTGCCAGCAGTTCGACAGGGCGCGGGGGGAACGAGCAGTACTTC.

The chain combines TRBV5-1 with TRBJ2-7, with TRBD2 identical over 7 bases. The CDR3 totals 13 residues. The germline V gene encodes CDR1 SGHRS and CDR2 YFSETQ. Losses at the gene ends were 2 bases for V and 4 bases for J; bases not matched to a gene: 3. The CDR3 nucleotides are TGCGCCAGCAGCTTCGGGGGAGGGTACGAGCAGTACTTC. Protein: CASSFGGGYEQYF.

This rearrangement joins TRBV9 to TRBJ2-5; D is ambiguous. Germline V gives CDR1 SGDLS, CDR2 YYNGEE. This CDR3 spans 12 amino acids. V shed 3 bases and J shed 0 bases, with 3 bases lying between them. The CDR3 loop is CASSGNQETQYF. The CDR3 DNA follows: TGTGCCAGCAGCGGGAACCAAGAGACCCAGTACTTC.

This clone was counted once. The gene calls are TRBV6-5 and TRBJ2-3; no clear D. V was pared by 0 bases and J by 7 bases, with 8 bases between. The CDR3 spans 13 residues. Looked up from germline, CDR1 is MNHEY and CDR2 is SVGAGI. This chain's CDR3 is CASSYSLGNTQYF. For the CDR3, the DNA is TGTGCCAGCAGTTACTCTTTAGGCAATACGCAGTATTTT.

This chain uses TRBV11-2 with TRBJ1-1, with D unresolved. The CDR3 totals 15 residues. V was cut by 1 base and J by 1 base, with 10 bases left in between. Germline lookup yields CDR1 SGHAT and CDR2 FQNNGV. The CDR3 DNA sequence: TGTGCCAGCAGCTTAGGTCAGTTGAGGAACACTGAAGCTTTCTTT. Its translation is CASSLGQLRNTEAFF.

The chain links TRBV5-1 to TRBJ2-1, with D possibly TRBD2 on 7 matching bases. CDR3 length: 14 amino acids. V lost 3 bases to trimming and J lost 6 bases, with 13 bases between them. CDR1 is SGHRS, CDR2 YFSETQ, per germline. CDR3 DNA sequence: TGCGCCAGCAGCTGGGGGGGCGTCGGCAATGAGCAGTTCTTC. Encoded protein: CASSWGGVGNEQFF.

The rearrangement uses TRBV2 and TRBJ2-3; 9 nucleotides align to TRBD2. Germline CDR1 and CDR2: SNHLY and FYNNEI. This CDR3 contains 18 residues. V lost 7 bases, J lost 0 bases, and 14 bases stayed unmatched. The CDR3 coding sequence is TGTGCCAGCATAGTCCTTCCCCCTAGCGGGATAAGCACAGATACGCAGTATTTT. Amino acid sequence: CASIVLPPSGISTDTQYF.

This clone appeared a single time. This chain joins TRBV11-2 and TRBJ2-1; 8 nucleotides line up with TRBD2. With V trimmed by 1 base and J by 5 bases, 4 bases remained unmatched. CDR3 length: 15 residues. CDR1 and CDR2 from the germline V gene are SGHAT and FQNNGV. CDR3 sequence (DNA): TGTGCCAGCAGCTTAGCAGCGGGGGCCAACAATGAGCAGTTCTTC. Its translation is CASSLAAGANNEQFF.

V usage is TRBV11-2 and J usage is TRBJ1-1, with 7 bases that match TRBD1. V shed 4 bases and J 7 bases; nucleotides not matched to a gene: 6. This CDR3 has 13 amino acids. Germline-derived CDR1 and CDR2 are SGHAT and FQNNGV. DNA of the CDR3: TGTGCCAGCAGCTCAATACGGGACAGTGAAGCTTTCTTT. This sequence encodes CASSSIRDSEAFF.

The chain recombines TRBV4-1 with TRBJ2-1; D might be TRBD2 (5 bases). The CDR3 consists of 15 residues. Trimming shortened V by 0 bases and J by 3 bases, and 9 bases separated the two germline ends. The germline CDR1 and CDR2 sequences are MGHRA and YSYEKL. CDR3 region: CASSQDERNYNEQFF. In DNA form, the CDR3 reads TGCGCCAGCAGCCAAGATGAGCGGAACTACAATGAGCAGTTCTTC.

The chain couples TRBV11-2 to TRBJ2-7; D gene uncertain. The ends were cut back, 0 bases at V and 6 bases at J, with 0 bases in the middle. CDR3 length: 10 amino acids. Germline lookup yields CDR1 SGHAT and CDR2 FQNNGV. The CDR3 here is CASSLDEQYF. Written as DNA, the CDR3 is TGTGCCAGCAGCTTAGACGAGCAGTACTTC.

This CDR3 reads CASKRDTVVSPLHF. The CDR3 coding sequence is TGCGCCAGCAAGCGAGATACGGTCGTTTCACCCCTCCACTTT. The chain links TRBV5-1 to TRBJ1-6; D gene uncertain. CDR3 length: 14 residues. From germline, CDR1 is SGHRS and CDR2 YFSETQ. Deletions cut 6 bases from V and 9 bases from J, with 16 bases between.

This chain uses TRBV28 with TRBJ2-7, with D possibly TRBD1 on 6 matching bases. V was pared by 5 bases and J by 0 bases, with 17 bases between. Germline V gene sequence: CDR1 MDHEN, CDR2 SYDVKM. The CDR3 totals 16 residues. The CDR3 nucleotides are TGTGCCAGCAGTGTTAGGGGGACCCTTAGCTCCTACGAGCAGTACTTC. As protein: CASSVRGTLSSYEQYF. Together with reference TRBV28 and TRBJ2-7, the CDR3 gives the full variable domain: DVKVTQSSRYLVKRTGEKVFLECVQDMDHENMFWYRQDPGLGLRLIYFSYDVKMKEKGDIPEGYSVSREKKERFSLILESASTNQTSMYLCASSVRGTLSSYEQYFGPGTRLTVT.

This clone was seen more than once but under ten times. The chain couples TRBV7-3 to TRBJ2-1; tentative D call: TRBD1 (5 bases). CDR1 and CDR2 (germline): SGHTA, FQGTGA. This CDR3 has 15 residues. Trimming left V 6 bases short and J 0 bases short, with 12 bases between. The CDR3 DNA reads TGTGCCAGCAGTGACAGTTTGAGCTCCTACAATGAGCAGTTCTTC. It is translated as CASSDSLSSYNEQFF.

This chain uses TRBV19 with TRBJ1-5, with D hard to call. The V end was cut by 7 bases, the J end by 0 bases, with 4 bases between. This CDR3 has 12 residues. CDR1 and CDR2 (germline): LNHDA, SQIVND (reference sequence). CDR3 in DNA: TGTGCCAGTAAAAATAGCAATCAGCCCCAGCATTTT. The encoded protein is CASKNSNQPQHF.